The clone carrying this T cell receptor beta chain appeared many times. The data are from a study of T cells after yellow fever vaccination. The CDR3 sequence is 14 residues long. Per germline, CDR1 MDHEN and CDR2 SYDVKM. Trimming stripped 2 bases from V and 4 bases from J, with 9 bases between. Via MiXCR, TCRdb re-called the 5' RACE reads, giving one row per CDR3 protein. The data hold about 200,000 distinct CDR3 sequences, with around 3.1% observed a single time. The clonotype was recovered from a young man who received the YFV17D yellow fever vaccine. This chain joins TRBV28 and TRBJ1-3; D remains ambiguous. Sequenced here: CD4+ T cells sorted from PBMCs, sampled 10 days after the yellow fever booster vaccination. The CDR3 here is CASSLMVVGNTIYF. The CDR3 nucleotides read TGTGCCAGCAGTTTAATGGTGGTAGGAAACACCATATATTTT.